This record looks at one TCR beta chain sequence and its context. The sample belongs to a study of shared clonotypes between healthy human individuals. Data came from immunoSEQ multiplex PCR; TCRdb stores just in-frame clones and leaves some out. The sample lists about 590,000 clones; about 95% were seen once. Terminally differentiated effector memory CD45RA+ cells were excluded from the naive CD8 cells, which were CD45RO-negative and positively selected for CCR7. Adult donors, all healthy and HIV-negative, had no recent acute infections or vaccinations. Sequenced sample: naive CD8+ T cells sorted from blood. The clonotype was recovered from a woman aged 30 to 39 in good health.

DNA for the CDR3: TGTGCCAGCAGTTCTAACCGGGACAGTACCTACGAGCAGTACTTC. Residues: CASSSNRDSTYEQYF. The rearrangement links TRBV27 to TRBJ2-7; 7 nucleotides match TRBD1. Looked up from germline, CDR1 is MNHEY and CDR2 is SMNVEV (reference sequence). This CDR3 has 15 residues. V lost 4 bases to trimming and J lost 2 bases; unmatched junction nucleotides: 8.